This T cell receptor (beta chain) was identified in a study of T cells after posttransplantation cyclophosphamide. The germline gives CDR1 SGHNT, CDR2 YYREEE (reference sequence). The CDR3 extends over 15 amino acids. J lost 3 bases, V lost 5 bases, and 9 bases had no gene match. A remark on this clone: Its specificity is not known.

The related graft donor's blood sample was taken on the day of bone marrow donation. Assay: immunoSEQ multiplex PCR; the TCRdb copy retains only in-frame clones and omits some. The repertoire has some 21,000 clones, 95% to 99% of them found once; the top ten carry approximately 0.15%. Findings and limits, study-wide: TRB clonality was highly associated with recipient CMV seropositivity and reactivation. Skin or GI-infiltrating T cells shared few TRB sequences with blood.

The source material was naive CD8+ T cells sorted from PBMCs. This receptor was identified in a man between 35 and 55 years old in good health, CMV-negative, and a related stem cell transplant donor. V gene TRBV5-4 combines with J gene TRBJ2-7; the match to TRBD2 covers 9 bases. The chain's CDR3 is CASRRSSGASYEQYF. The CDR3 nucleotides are TGTGCCAGCAGGAGATCTAGCGGGGCCAGCTACGAGCAGTACTTC.